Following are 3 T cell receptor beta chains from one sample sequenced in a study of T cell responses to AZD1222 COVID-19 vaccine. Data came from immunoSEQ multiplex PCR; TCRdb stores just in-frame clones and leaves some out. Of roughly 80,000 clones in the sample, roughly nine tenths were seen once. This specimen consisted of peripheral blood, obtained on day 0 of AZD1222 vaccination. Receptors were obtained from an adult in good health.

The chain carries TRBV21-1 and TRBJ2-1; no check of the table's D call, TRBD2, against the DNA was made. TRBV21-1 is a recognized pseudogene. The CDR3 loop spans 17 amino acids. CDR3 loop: CASRVPRRTSGKIGQFF. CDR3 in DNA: TGTGCCAGCAGGGTACCGAGGAGGACTAGCGGGAAGATCGGGCAGTTCTTC.

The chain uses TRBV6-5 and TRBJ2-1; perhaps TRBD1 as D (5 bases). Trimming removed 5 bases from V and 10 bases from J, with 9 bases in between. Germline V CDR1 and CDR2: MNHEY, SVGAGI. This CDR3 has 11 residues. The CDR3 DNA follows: TGTGCCAGCAGTATCCGACAGGAGCAGTTCTTC. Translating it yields CASSIRQEQFF.

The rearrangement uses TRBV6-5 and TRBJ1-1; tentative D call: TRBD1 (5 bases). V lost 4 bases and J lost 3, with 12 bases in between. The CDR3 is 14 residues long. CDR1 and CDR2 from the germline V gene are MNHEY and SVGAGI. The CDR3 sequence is CASSFPGKDTEAFF. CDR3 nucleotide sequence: TGTGCCAGCAGTTTTCCAGGGAAAGACACTGAAGCTTTCTTT.